The clone carrying this TCR beta chain has at least ten counts. The data were taken from a study of neurological immune-mediated disorders. About the study: Relapsing-remitting forms accounted for about 90% of the 34 multiple sclerosis patients and secondary progressive forms for 3.

Each sequencing run yielded over 180 million TCR-beta sequences from 15-18 subjects. One entry per CDR3 protein results from TCRdb running MiXCR on the 5' RACE reads. The sample has tens of thousands of distinct CDR3 sequences; under 4.5% are singletons. Germline CDR1 reads SGHRS; CDR2 reads YFSETQ. J lost 8 bases, V lost 4 bases, and 12 bases had no gene match. The length of the CDR3 is 15 residues. The receptor comes from a woman between 45 and 65 years old with multiple sclerosis. The genes are TRBV5-1 and TRBJ2-1; 7 nucleotides match TRBD2. Material: PBMCs. The DNA of the CDR3 is TGCGCCAGCAGCCCCGATAGCGGGCGCTGGGATGAGCAGTTCTTC. Translation: CASSPDSGRWDEQFF. Based on the CDR3 plus reference TRBV5-1 and TRBJ2-1, the full variable domain is KAGVTQTPRYLIKTRGQQVTLSCSPISGHRSVSWYQQTPGQGLQFLFEYFSETQRNKGNFPGRFSGRQFSNSRSEMNVSTLELGDSALYLCASSPDSGRWDEQFFGPGTRLTVL.